Listed here are 28 T cell receptor beta chains from one sample, sequenced in a study of early T cells in non-severe SARS-CoV-2 infection. TCRdb re-called the 5' RACE reads through MiXCR, storing one row per CDR3 protein. The table lists 35,000 to 45,000 distinct CDR3 sequences, around 6% of them singletons. What was sequenced was whole blood. The receptors originated from an adult who was a healthcare worker with PCR-confirmed SARS-CoV-2 infection or an uninfected control (not recorded which).

The CDR3 DNA follows: TGTGCCAGCAGCCTGACAGGGGCCGCGTTTTACAATGAGCAGTTCTTC. Its protein is CASSLTGAAFYNEQFF. This chain connects TRBV6-2 or TRBV6-3 to TRBJ2-1, with 8 bases lining up with TRBD1. Germline V gene sequence: CDR1 MNHEY, CDR2 SVGEGT. The CDR3 runs to 16 residues. V lost 6 bases and J lost 4; bases outside the gene matches: 11.

In this sample, this clonotype turned up many times. The chain is built from TRBV20-1 and TRBJ2-3; TRBD2 aligns across 9 bases. This CDR3 region has 16 residues. The J segment lost 1 base and the V segment lost 7 bases, leaving 12 bases of the junction unmatched. Per the germline V gene, CDR1 is DFQATT and CDR2 is SNEGSKA (reference sequence). CDR3 nucleotide sequence: TGCAGTGTTCGACCGCCCGCTAGCGGGGGCACAGATACGCAGTATTTT. Protein: CSVRPPASGGTDTQYF.

This chain links TRBV20-1 with TRBJ2-3; TRBD2 agrees at 8 bases. The CDR3 totals 17 residues. V lost 5 bases and J lost 0; bases outside the gene matches: 13. Germline assignment: CDR1 DFQATT and CDR2 SNEGSKA (reference sequence). Here the CDR3 DNA reads TGCAGTGCTGTACCTGCGGGGGGACATACTAGCACAGATACGCAGTATTTT. This encodes CSAVPAGGHTSTDTQYF.

This clonotype came up many times. The chain combines TRBV6-6 with TRBJ2-2, with D unclear. The ends were cut back, 6 bases at V and 5 bases at J, with 7 bases in the middle. The CDR3 sequence is 12 residues long. Germline V CDR1 and CDR2: MNHNY, SVGAGI (reference sequence). The CDR3, as DNA: TGTGCCAGCAGGAGACGTACCGGGGAGCTGTTTTTT. Translating it yields CASRRRTGELFF.

The chain joins TRBV11-2 to TRBJ1-2, with D hard to call. This CDR3 has 11 amino acids. The ends were cut back, 3 bases at V and 8 bases at J, with 7 bases in the middle. CDR1 is SGHAT and CDR2 is FQNNGV in the germline V gene. The CDR3 loop reads CASSFELGYTF. As DNA, the CDR3 is TGTGCCAGCAGCTTTGAGTTAGGCTACACCTTC.

This clonotype turned up a few times. The chain couples TRBV29-1 to TRBJ2-7; D is possibly TRBD1 or TRBD2 (6 bases each). Germline lookup yields CDR1 SQVTM and CDR2 ANQGSEA. V lost 4 bases and J 1 base, leaving 11 bases between the germline ends. The CDR3 is 13 amino acids. The chain's CDR3 is CSVVQGLSYEQYF. In DNA form, the CDR3 reads TGCAGCGTTGTACAGGGACTTTCCTACGAGCAGTACTTC.

This clonotype was observed at least ten times. The chain employs TRBV7-9 and TRBJ1-1; 7 bases fit TRBD1. The CDR3 is made up of 14 amino acids. Germline values: CDR1 SEHNR, CDR2 FQNEAQ (reference sequence). The J segment lost 1 base and the V segment lost 3 bases, leaving 2 bases of the junction unmatched. The CDR3 region has the DNA TGTGCCAGCAGCTTTGACAGGGAGAACACTGAAGCTTTCTTT. Residues: CASSFDRENTEAFF.

The chain links TRBV6-2 or TRBV6-3 to TRBJ2-7; 10 bases agree with TRBD1. J was trimmed by 4 bases and V by 6 bases; bases with no gene match: 12. Germline V gives CDR1 MNHEY, CDR2 SVGEGT. There are 16 residues in the CDR3. The chain's CDR3 is CASRPDRGRSLYEQYF. DNA of the CDR3: TGTGCCAGCAGACCCGACAGGGGGCGGTCACTTTACGAGCAGTACTTC.

This clonotype occurred many times. This rearrangement joins TRBV23-1 to TRBJ2-3, with 7 bases matching TRBD1. TRBV23-1 is an ORF, and what it does is uncertain. Trimming at V came to 4 bases and at J to 6 bases, leaving 7 bases not matched to a gene. This CDR3 is 14 amino acids long. As DNA, the CDR3 is TGCGCCAGCAGTCTTCAGACAGGGATCGATACGCAGTATTTT. It encodes CASSLQTGIDTQYF.

The chain employs TRBV28 and TRBJ1-1; maybe TRBD1 (6 bases). The CDR3 length is 15 residues. Germline V gene data show CDR1 as MDHEN and CDR2 as SYDVKM. Trimming removed 5 bases at V and 0 bases at J, with 13 bases between. The CDR3: CASSPPGAMNTEAFF. In nucleotides, the CDR3 is TGTGCCAGCAGTCCCCCGGGGGCAATGAACACTGAAGCTTTCTTT.

This clonotype was found many times. The rearrangement uses TRBV29-1 and TRBJ1-1; D may be TRBD1 (5 bases). Trimming shortened V by 0 bases and J by 4 bases, and 15 bases separated the two germline ends. The CDR3 runs to 15 residues. Per the germline V gene, CDR1 is SQVTM and CDR2 is ANQGSEA. In DNA form, the CDR3 reads TGCAGCGTTGAAGATCTGGAGGGGCGATCCACTGAAGCTTTCTTT. Protein sequence: CSVEDLEGRSTEAFF.

This rearrangement joins TRBV6-1 to TRBJ1-2, with D possibly matching TRBD1 (5 bases). CDR1 MNHNS and CDR2 SASEGT come from the germline V gene. The CDR3 extends over 13 amino acids. Trimming removed 6 bases from V and 3 bases from J, with 11 bases in between. The CDR3 here is CASRAGTDYGYTF. DNA of the CDR3: TGTGCCAGCAGAGCCGGGACGGACTATGGCTACACCTTC.

The table lists this clonotype with many counts. The chain has TRBV20-1 and TRBJ2-5, with unresolved D. Germline CDR1 and CDR2: DFQATT and SNEGSKA (reference sequence). The CDR3 spans 12 residues. Trimming pared 2 bases from V and 4 bases from J, leaving 8 bases between. The CDR3 bases are TGCAGTGCTAGACCAGTGGGAGAGACCCAGTACTTC. This gives the protein CSARPVGETQYF.

This clonotype has a count of ten or more. V usage is TRBV6-1 and J usage is TRBJ2-5; a possible D gene is TRBD2 (7 bases). V was shortened by 6 bases and J by 1 base, with 18 bases between the two germline ends. The CDR3 is 16 amino acids. Looked up from germline, CDR1 is MNHNS and CDR2 is SASEGT. The CDR3 DNA sequence: TGTGCCAGCAGGCTCCGGGGGGCCTCCCCCCAAGAGACCCAGTACTTC. This sequence encodes CASRLRGASPQETQYF.

CDR3: CASRNLGAGLTRQYF. The CDR3 nucleotides read TGTGCCAGCAGAAACCTCGGGGCGGGGTTAACGCGGCAGTATTTT. The chain joins TRBV12-3 or TRBV12-4 to TRBJ2-3; D may be TRBD2 (6 bases). Trimming took off 6 bases at V and 11 bases at J, with 24 bases between the two ends. The CDR3 has 15 residues.

This clonotype was counted only a few times. V usage is TRBV7-6 and J usage is TRBJ2-2; the D gene is possibly TRBD1 (6 bases). The CDR3 runs 18 residues. CDR1 and CDR2 from the germline V gene are SGHVS and FNYEAQ. V lost 0 bases to trimming and J lost 0 bases, with 14 bases between them. CDR3 amino acids: CASSLARQGPANTGELFF. The CDR3 DNA reads TGTGCCAGCAGCTTAGCGCGTCAGGGGCCTGCGAACACCGGGGAGCTGTTTTTT.

The V and J genes are TRBV28 and TRBJ1-1; D is perhaps TRBD1 (5 bases). V was pared by 6 bases and J by 11 bases, with 19 bases between. Germline values: CDR1 MDHEN, CDR2 SYDVKM. This CDR3 has 13 amino acids. The DNA of the CDR3 is TGTGCCAGCAGCCCTCGGGACCAACTCCGGGCTTTCTTT. Translation gives CASSPRDQLRAFF.

This clonotype was seen repeatedly, ten times or more. The chain has TRBV15 and TRBJ2-2; D remains ambiguous. Deletions cut 0 bases from V and 3 bases from J, with 5 bases between. Germline CDR1 and CDR2: LNHNV and YYDKDF (reference sequence). CDR3 length equals 14 residues. CDR3 bases: TGTGCCACCAGCAGAGAAGGTTACACCGGGGAGCTGTTTTTT. This gives the protein CATSREGYTGELFF.

This rearrangement joins TRBV6-2 or TRBV6-3 to TRBJ2-3, with 11 bases identical to TRBD1. The V gene's germline CDR1 is MNHEY and CDR2 SVGEGT. Trimming cost V 4 bases and J 4 bases; bases outside gene matches: 4. The CDR3 contains 15 residues. CDR3 amino acids: CASSSDRGRSDTQYF. CDR3 coding DNA: TGTGCCAGCAGTTCGGACAGGGGGCGATCAGATACGCAGTATTTT.

This clonotype was seen ten or more times. The chain combines TRBV19 with TRBJ2-7; D possibly corresponds to TRBD2 (5 bases). CDR3 length: 14 amino acids. In germline, CDR1 is LNHDA, CDR2 SQIVND (reference sequence). V gave up 1 base and J gave up 2 bases, with 9 bases separating them. The CDR3, as DNA: TGTGCCAGTAGTATAGGGACTCGAACCTACGAGCAGTACTTC. Its translation: CASSIGTRTYEQYF. Variable domain in full (rest from reference TRBV19 and TRBJ2-7): DGGITQSPKYLFRKEGQNVTLSCEQNLNHDAMYWYRQDPGQGLRLIYYSQIVNDFQKGDIAEGYSVSREKKESFPLTVTSAQKNPTAFYLCASSIGTRTYEQYFGPGTRLTVT.

This clonotype was seen many times. This chain connects TRBV7-3 to TRBJ2-1, with D possibly being TRBD1 (6 bases). Germline loops: CDR1 SGHTA, CDR2 FQGTGA. The V end was cut by 2 bases, the J end by 6 bases, with 14 bases between. The CDR3 extends over 15 amino acids. The CDR3 loop reads CASSLDRTSGNEQFF. CDR3 DNA sequence: TGTGCCAGCAGCTTAGACAGGACCTCCGGCAATGAGCAGTTCTTC.

This clonotype has only a few counts. This chain uses TRBV2 with TRBJ1-4; D gene unclear. The CDR3 is 17 amino acids. The V end lost 0 bases, the J end lost 7 bases, and 18 bases lay between the germline ends. CDR1 and CDR2 from the germline V gene are SNHLY and FYNNEI. This CDR3 reads CASSEALLRLSSEKLFF. Written as DNA, the CDR3 is TGTGCCAGCAGTGAAGCGCTTCTCCGGTTGTCTAGTGAAAAACTGTTTTTT.

This clonotype has ten or more counts. The V and J genes are TRBV5-1 and TRBJ2-7; D possibly corresponds to TRBD1 (5 bases). Germline V gives CDR1 SGHRS, CDR2 YFSETQ. Trimming took off 3 bases at V and 0 bases at J, with 13 bases between the two ends. CDR3 length: 15 residues. The CDR3 loop is CASSWGAASSYEQYF. The DNA for the CDR3 is TGCGCCAGCAGCTGGGGCGCTGCGAGCTCCTACGAGCAGTACTTC.

This clonotype showed up many times. The chain employs TRBV28 and TRBJ1-4, with TRBD1 identical over 8 bases. In germline, CDR1 is MDHEN, CDR2 SYDVKM. The V and J ends lost 6 bases and 8 bases, in that order; junction bases with no gene match: 11. The CDR3 runs to 15 residues. CDR3 amino acids: CASRWTGTAKEKLFF. For the CDR3, the DNA is TGTGCCAGCAGGTGGACAGGGACCGCGAAGGAAAAACTGTTTTTT.

This rearrangement joins TRBV2 to TRBJ2-3, with D perhaps matching TRBD2 (6 bases). The CDR3 covers 12 residues. From germline, CDR1 is SNHLY and CDR2 FYNNEI. Trimming took off 1 base at V and 10 bases at J, with 9 bases between the two ends. The CDR3 DNA is TGTGCCAGCAGTGAAGGACTAGTTCCGCAGTATTTT. Its protein product is CASSEGLVPQYF.

With respect to this clonotype: A read error may produce the germline difference seen at one junction end. The rearrangement links TRBV13 to TRBJ2-3; D is undetermined. This CDR3 has 15 amino acids. Germline assignment: CDR1 PRHDT and CDR2 FYEKMQ (reference sequence). In DNA form, the CDR3 reads TGTGCCAGCAGCCTAGGTTACTTCGACACAGATACGCAGTATTTT. This gives the protein CASSLGYFDTDTQYF.

The chain carries TRBV7-9 and TRBJ2-2; D is unresolved. This CDR3 is built from 12 residues. V lost 7 bases and J 4 bases, leaving 7 bases between the germline ends. Germline V gene lookup returns CDR1 SEHNR and CDR2 FQNEAQ (reference sequence). The CDR3 nucleotides read TGTGCCAGCAAGCCGCCCACCGGGGAGCTGTTTTTT. Its translation: CASKPPTGELFF.

There are many counts of this clonotype. The chain is built from TRBV6-2 or TRBV6-3 and TRBJ1-5, with D tentatively TRBD1 (5 bases). The germline gives CDR1 MNHEY, CDR2 SVGEGT. V was pared by 0 bases and J by 11 bases, with 14 bases between. This CDR3 has 14 residues. CDR3 residues: CASSYSTRGTTQHF. For the CDR3, the DNA is TGTGCCAGCAGTTACTCAACGAGAGGGACGACCCAGCATTTT.